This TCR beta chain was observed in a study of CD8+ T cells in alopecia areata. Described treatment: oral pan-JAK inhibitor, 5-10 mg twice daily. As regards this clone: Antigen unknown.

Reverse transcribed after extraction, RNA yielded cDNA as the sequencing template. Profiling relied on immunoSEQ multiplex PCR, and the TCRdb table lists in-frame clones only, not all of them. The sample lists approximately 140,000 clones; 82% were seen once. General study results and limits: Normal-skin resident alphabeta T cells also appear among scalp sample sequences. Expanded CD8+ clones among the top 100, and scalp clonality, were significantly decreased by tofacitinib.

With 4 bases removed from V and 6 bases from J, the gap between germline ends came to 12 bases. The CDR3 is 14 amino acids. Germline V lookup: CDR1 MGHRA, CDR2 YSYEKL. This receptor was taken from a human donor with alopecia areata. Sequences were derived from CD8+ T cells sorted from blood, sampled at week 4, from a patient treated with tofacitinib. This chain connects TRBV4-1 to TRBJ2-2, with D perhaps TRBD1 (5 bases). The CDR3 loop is CASSRTSEAGELFF. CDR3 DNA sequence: TGCGCCAGCAGCCGGACAAGTGAGGCCGGGGAGCTGTTTTTT.